Following are 31 T cell receptor beta chains from one sample sequenced in a study of blood T cell repertoires in COVID-19. The method was immunoSEQ multiplex PCR; TCRdb's version includes in-frame clones alone and lacks a portion of them. The table lists roughly 38,000 clones, about 74% of them singletons. The specimen sequenced was peripheral blood. The receptors were sampled from a man aged 65 to 85 with COVID-19, enrolled during active disease.

The genes are TRBV19 and TRBJ2-4; D is ambiguous. The V gene lost 7 bases and the J gene lost 0 bases, with 7 bases spanning the gap. CDR3 length equals 13 residues. The germline CDR1 and CDR2 sequences are LNHDA and SQIVND (reference sequence). The DNA for the CDR3 is TGTGCCAGTAACATAATAGCCAAAAACATTCAGTACTTC. This codes for CASNIIAKNIQYF.

The chain joins TRBV25-1 to TRBJ1-2, with TRBD1 as a possible D gene (5 bases). V was pared by 5 bases and J by 1 base, with 11 bases between. CDR3 size: 14 residues. Per the germline V gene, CDR1 is MGHDK and CDR2 is SYGVNS. The CDR3, as DNA: TGTGCCAGCAGTTTATCAGGGTTTAACTATGGCTACACCTTC. Translation gives CASSLSGFNYGYTF.

This chain connects TRBV7-9 to TRBJ2-1, with 11 bases identical to TRBD2. The CDR3 contains 14 residues. After removal of 7 bases from V and 6 bases from J, the junction contained 5 bases not matched to a gene. CDR1 is SEHNR, CDR2 FQNEAQ, per germline (reference sequence). CDR3 in DNA: TGTGCCAGCACTACTAGCGGGAGTTTCAATGAGCAGTTCTTC. This sequence encodes CASTTSGSFNEQFF.

The gene calls are TRBV7-9 and TRBJ1-6; the D is unclear. CDR1 SEHNR and CDR2 FQNEAQ come from the germline V gene (reference sequence). This CDR3 has 14 residues. Trimming removed 5 bases from V and 5 bases from J, with 10 bases in between. CDR3 sequence: CASSLSGDNSPLHF. DNA for the CDR3: TGTGCCAGCAGCCTCAGCGGGGATAATTCACCCCTCCACTTT.

The sample holds one count of this clone. This chain connects TRBV5-1 to TRBJ2-7; tentatively, D is TRBD1 (6 bases). The CDR3 is 13 amino acids. CDR1 is SGHRS, CDR2 YFSETQ, per germline. Trimming pared 0 bases from V and 4 bases from J, leaving 8 bases between. CDR3 amino acids: CASSLDTGYEQYF. As DNA, the CDR3 is TGCGCCAGCAGCTTGGACACAGGGTACGAGCAGTACTTC.

The J gene is TRBJ1-2, the V gene TRBV7-9, with a tentative D call TRBD1 (6 bases). This CDR3 region has 15 residues. Germline CDR1 SEHNR, CDR2 FQNEAQ (reference sequence). Trimming cost V 1 base and J 5 bases, with 14 bases left between them. Here the CDR3 reads CASSLGVAGDYGYTF. The CDR3 DNA reads as TGTGCCAGCAGCTTAGGGGTGGCAGGGGATTATGGCTACACCTTC.

The chain employs TRBV10-3 and TRBJ2-7; tentative D call: TRBD2 (6 bases). The CDR3 covers 12 residues. The germline V gene encodes CDR1 ENHRY and CDR2 SYGVKD. V was clipped by 4 bases and J by 4 bases, with 8 bases between them. The CDR3 DNA sequence: TGTGCCATCAGTGGTGGAGGGTACGAGCAGTACTTC. Protein sequence: CAISGGGYEQYF.

The chain combines TRBV7-9 with TRBJ1-1; D is possibly TRBD1 (5 bases). Germline V CDR1 and CDR2: SEHNR, FQNEAQ (reference sequence). The CDR3 covers 15 residues. The germline V and J ends were trimmed by 1 base and 4 bases, with 13 bases remaining between them. CDR3 sequence reads: CASSLGVGRGTEAFF. Written as DNA, the CDR3 is TGTGCCAGCAGCTTAGGGGTGGGGCGGGGCACTGAAGCTTTCTTT.

The genes are TRBV19 and TRBJ1-2, with 7 bases lining up with TRBD1. The CDR3 is made up of 12 amino acids. The germline CDR1 and CDR2 sequences are LNHDA and SQIVND (reference sequence). With 11 bases clipped from V and 3 bases from J, the junction kept 6 bases outside the gene matches. DNA for the CDR3: TGTGCCGGAATAACAGGGGACTATGGCTACACCTTC. This codes for CAGITGDYGYTF.

This clone was recorded only once. The gene calls are TRBV4-1 and TRBJ1-2, with D hard to call. Germline lookup yields CDR1 MGHRA and CDR2 YSYEKL. There are 13 residues in the CDR3. V lost 0 bases and J lost 4, with 6 bases in between. CDR3 sequence reads: CASSQEGRYGYTF. The CDR3 DNA is TGCGCCAGCAGCCAAGAGGGCCGCTATGGCTACACCTTC.

This chain connects TRBV4-1 to TRBJ1-5, with D tentatively TRBD1 (5 bases). V was cut by 1 base and J by 4 bases, with 11 bases left in between. This CDR3 is 15 amino acids long. From germline, CDR1 is MGHRA and CDR2 YSYEKL. DNA for the CDR3: TGCGCCAGCAGCCAAGTAGGGGATCCTAATCAGCCCCAGCATTTT. Translation gives CASSQVGDPNQPQHF.

The chain recombines TRBV28 with TRBJ1-5, with D uncertain. The CDR3 covers 13 residues. V lost 5 bases and J lost 9, with 14 bases in between. The germline gives CDR1 MDHEN, CDR2 SYDVKM. This CDR3 reads CASSPPRSGPQHF. CDR3 DNA: TGTGCCAGCAGTCCGCCCCGATCCGGGCCCCAGCATTTT. Supplemented by reference TRBV28 and TRBJ1-5, the full variable domain reads DVKVTQSSRYLVKRTGEKVFLECVQDMDHENMFWYRQDPGLGLRLIYFSYDVKMKEKGDIPEGYSVSREKKERFSLILESASTNQTSMYLCASSPPRSGPQHFGDGTRLSIL.

The rearrangement links TRBV6-5 to TRBJ2-3; D perhaps matches TRBD2 (5 bases). Between the trimmed V and J ends, which lost 7 bases and 4 bases, there was a span of 12 bases. Germline V CDR1 and CDR2: MNHEY, SVGAGI. There are 13 residues in the CDR3. The CDR3, as DNA: TGTGCCAGCATGAGGGTTGTGGCAGATACGCAGTATTTT. It encodes CASMRVVADTQYF.

The chain is built from TRBV5-1 and TRBJ2-2, with D tentatively TRBD1 (6 bases). The CDR3 sequence is 15 residues long. The V end lost 4 bases, the J end lost 2 bases, and 12 bases lay between the germline ends. Germline V CDR1 and CDR2: SGHRS, YFSETQ. CDR3 nucleotide sequence: TGCGCCAGCAGCCTGGTACAGGGCAACACCGGGGAGCTGTTTTTT. This encodes CASSLVQGNTGELFF.

This clone was seen only once. The rearrangement links TRBV30 to TRBJ1-2; 7 nucleotides agree with TRBD1. The V gene's germline CDR1 is GTSNPN and CDR2 SVGIG (reference sequence). CDR3 length: 13 amino acids. The trim removed 1 base at V and 7 bases at J, leaving 6 bases unmatched. CDR3 in amino acids: CAWSGGGVSGYTF. The CDR3, as DNA: TGTGCCTGGAGTGGAGGGGGCGTCTCTGGCTACACCTTC.

The chain is built from TRBV4-1 and TRBJ1-1, with 9 bases matching TRBD1. CDR1 MGHRA and CDR2 YSYEKL come from the germline V gene. J lost 1 base, V lost 2 bases, and 8 bases had no gene match. The length of the CDR3 is 17 residues. The CDR3 loop reads CASSQRRTGERNTEAFF. DNA for the CDR3: TGCGCCAGCAGCCAAAGGAGGACAGGGGAAAGGAACACTGAAGCTTTCTTT.

The chain employs TRBV6-5 and TRBJ2-7; 9 nucleotides line up with TRBD2. Germline CDR1 reads MNHEY; CDR2 reads SVGAGI. This CDR3 region has 14 residues. Losses at the gene ends were 7 bases for V and 2 bases for J; bases not matched to a gene: 6. The CDR3 here is CASIPGLAAYEQYF. CDR3 nucleotide sequence: TGTGCCAGCATTCCGGGACTAGCTGCCTACGAGCAGTACTTC.

This clone was seen only a few times. The chain recombines TRBV5-1 with TRBJ2-1; a weak D match, TRBD1 (6 bases). This CDR3 is built from 15 residues. Germline V lookup: CDR1 SGHRS, CDR2 YFSETQ. The V gene lost 0 bases and the J gene lost 8 bases, with 15 bases spanning the gap. CDR3 coding DNA: TGCGCCAGCAGCTTGGCGGAACAGGGTGGTTATGAGCAGTTCTTC. Its protein is CASSLAEQGGYEQFF. The full variable domain, with the rest looked up from reference TRBV5-1 and TRBJ2-1, is KAGVTQTPRYLIKTRGQQVTLSCSPISGHRSVSWYQQTPGQGLQFLFEYFSETQRNKGNFPGRFSGRQFSNSRSEMNVSTLELGDSALYLCASSLAEQGGYEQFFGPGTRLTVL.

The chain links TRBV6-6 to TRBJ1-5; TRBD1 matches at 10 bases. The V segment lost 4 bases and the J segment 6 bases; nucleotides outside the gene matches: 3. Germline V gives CDR1 MNHNY, CDR2 SVGAGI (reference sequence). This CDR3 is 14 amino acids long. The CDR3 reads CASSFRDRGQPQHF. Here the CDR3 DNA reads TGTGCCAGCAGTTTCCGGGACAGGGGTCAGCCCCAGCATTTT.

The CDR3 here is CASSTLAGEETQYF. For the CDR3, the DNA is TGTGCCAGTAGTACGCTAGCGGGGGAAGAGACCCAGTACTTC. The chain couples TRBV19 to TRBJ2-5, with TRBD2 matching over 10 bases. V lost 4 bases, J lost 3 bases, and 2 bases stayed unmatched. The length of the CDR3 is 14 residues. Germline V CDR1 and CDR2: LNHDA, SQIVND (reference sequence). The whole variable domain, remainder taken from reference TRBV19 and TRBJ2-5, is DGGITQSPKYLFRKEGQNVTLSCEQNLNHDAMYWYRQDPGQGLRLIYYSQIVNDFQKGDIAEGYSVSREKKESFPLTVTSAQKNPTAFYLCASSTLAGEETQYFGPGTRLLVL.

This sequence joins TRBV10-2 and TRBJ1-5; 8 bases map to TRBD1. V was pared by 6 bases and J by 5 bases, with 3 bases of the junction left unmatched. The CDR3 runs to 13 residues. Germline V lookup: CDR1 WSHSY, CDR2 SAAADI. The DNA for the CDR3 is TGCGCCAGCAGCTCACAGGGGGATCAGCCCCAGCATTTT. This sequence encodes CASSSQGDQPQHF.

The chain joins TRBV4-1 to TRBJ2-7; D may be TRBD1 (6 bases). Germline values: CDR1 MGHRA, CDR2 YSYEKL. Trimming cost V 1 base and J 4 bases, with 14 bases left between them. CDR3 length: 15 amino acids. The CDR3 DNA follows: TGCGCCAGCAGCCAAGTACAGGCAGGGGAGTACGAGCAGTACTTC. Its protein is CASSQVQAGEYEQYF.

This sequence joins TRBV3-1 (or the pseudogene TRBV3-2) and TRBJ2-1, with D perhaps matching TRBD1 (6 bases). From germline, CDR1 is LGHDT and CDR2 YNNKEL (reference sequence). This CDR3 is built from 11 residues. The V gene lost 5 bases and the J gene lost 10 bases, with 9 bases spanning the gap. The CDR3 region has the DNA TGTGCCAGCAGCTCAGGGACAGAGCAGTTCTTC. As protein: CASSSGTEQFF.

The chain combines TRBV5-1 with TRBJ1-2, with a weak D call TRBD1 (5 bases). This CDR3 spans 15 amino acids. The germline V gene has CDR1 SGHRS and CDR2 YFSETQ. The V gene lost 0 bases and the J gene lost 4 bases, with 13 bases spanning the gap. The CDR3 here is CASSLGTPAGYGYTF. DNA for the CDR3: TGCGCCAGCAGCTTGGGGACACCGGCAGGCTATGGCTACACCTTC.

This rearrangement joins TRBV5-1 to TRBJ1-2; D may be TRBD1 (5 bases). This CDR3 contains 13 residues. Trimming left V 3 bases short and J 4 bases short, with 10 bases between. Germline lookup yields CDR1 SGHRS and CDR2 YFSETQ. CDR3 sequence (DNA): TGCGCCAGCAGCTCACAGGACCGCTATGGCTACACCTTC. This translates into CASSSQDRYGYTF.

This sequence joins TRBV6-6 and TRBJ2-7; a possible D gene is TRBD1 (6 bases). The CDR3 covers 14 residues. Germline lookup yields CDR1 MNHNY and CDR2 SVGAGI (reference sequence). With 8 bases removed from V and 3 bases from J, the gap between germline ends came to 17 bases. CDR3 sequence: CASSSRQGSYEQYF. CDR3 DNA: TGTGCCAGCTCGAGCAGGCAGGGGAGCTACGAGCAGTACTTC.

This clone was picked up one time. The chain combines TRBV24-1 with TRBJ1-5, with D tentatively TRBD1 (6 bases). Germline CDR1 is KGHDR and CDR2 is SFDVKD. This CDR3 spans 14 amino acids. V dropped 4 bases and J dropped 11 bases, with 17 bases sitting between them. This CDR3 is CATSESTGIGTQHF. CDR3 DNA sequence: TGTGCCACCAGTGAGTCTACAGGGATTGGGACCCAGCATTTT.

The chain has TRBV1 and TRBJ1-2. TRBV1 is flagged as a pseudogene. There are 12 residues in the CDR3. CDR3 DNA: TGCACCAGCAGCCACCGCGGAGATGGCTACACCTTC. It yields the protein CTSSHRGDGYTF.

The chain couples TRBV5-4 to TRBJ1-6; possibly TRBD1 for D (5 bases). Germline V gives CDR1 SGHNT, CDR2 YYREEE (reference sequence). Between the trimmed V and J ends, which lost 4 bases and 4 bases, there was a span of 18 bases. The CDR3 is 17 amino acids. In DNA form, the CDR3 reads TGTGCCAGCAGCGCGGGGGGAGGGCCCGGGTATAATTCACCCCTCCACTTT. It specifies CASSAGGGPGYNSPLHF. The whole variable domain, filled in from reference TRBV5-4 and TRBJ1-6, reads ETGVTQSPTHLIKTRGQQVTLRCSSQSGHNTVSWYQQALGQGPQFIFQYYREEENGRGNFPPRFSGLQFPNYSSELNVNALELDDSALYLCASSAGGGPGYNSPLHFGNGTRLTVT.

The chain recombines TRBV20-1 with TRBJ2-6, with D maybe TRBD1 (5 bases). The length of the CDR3 is 11 residues. Germline V gives CDR1 DFQATT, CDR2 SNEGSKA (reference sequence). Trimming removed 6 bases from V and 12 bases from J, with 12 bases in between. The CDR3 DNA is TGCAGTGCCTCCTACAGGACCGTCCTGACTTTC. It translates to CSASYRTVLTF.

The V call is TRBV7-9, the J call TRBJ2-7; unclear D gene. With 4 bases removed from V and 7 bases from J, the gap between germline ends came to 23 bases. The CDR3 has 16 amino acids. Germline V gene sequence: CDR1 SEHNR, CDR2 FQNEAQ (reference sequence). CDR3 DNA sequence: TGTGCCAGCAGCTCACATTCGGCGGAACGACCAATAGAGCAGTACTTC. Amino acids: CASSSHSAERPIEQYF.